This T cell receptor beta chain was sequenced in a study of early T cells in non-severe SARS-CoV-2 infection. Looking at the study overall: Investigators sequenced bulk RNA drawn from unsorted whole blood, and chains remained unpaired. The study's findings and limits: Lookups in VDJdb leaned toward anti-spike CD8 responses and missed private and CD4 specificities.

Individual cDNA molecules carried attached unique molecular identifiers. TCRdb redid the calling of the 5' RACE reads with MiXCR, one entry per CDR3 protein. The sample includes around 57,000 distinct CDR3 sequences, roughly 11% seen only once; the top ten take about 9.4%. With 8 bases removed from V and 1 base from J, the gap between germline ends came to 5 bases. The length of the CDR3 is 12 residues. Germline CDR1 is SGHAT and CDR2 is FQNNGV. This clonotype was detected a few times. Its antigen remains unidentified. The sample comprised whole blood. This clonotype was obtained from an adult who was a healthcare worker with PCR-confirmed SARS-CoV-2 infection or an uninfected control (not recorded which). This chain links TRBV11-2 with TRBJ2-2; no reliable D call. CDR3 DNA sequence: TGTGCCAGCCCAGAGAACACCGGGGAGCTGTTTTTT. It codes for CASPENTGELFF.